The 6 T cell receptor beta chains below come from one sample, sequenced in a study of cytomegalovirus exposure and HLA in healthy donors. A multiplex PCR was run with 60 Vbeta primers and 13 Jbeta primers. TCRdb's table, derived via immunoSEQ multiplex PCR, lists solely in-frame clones and lacks some. The sample yields under 150,000 clones, approximately 82% seen once. Source material: PBMCs. These receptors all stem from a man aged 25-45 years in good health and CMV-seropositive.

The CDR3 DNA reads as TGTGCCAGCAGTCCCCGGCTAGCGGTAGAGACCCAGTACTTC. This gives the protein CASSPRLAVETQYF. The chain links TRBV28 to TRBJ2-5, with TRBD2 matching 7 bases. With 5 bases clipped from V and 4 bases from J, the junction kept 7 bases outside the gene matches. The germline V gene has CDR1 MDHEN and CDR2 SYDVKM. This CDR3 is built from 14 residues. The whole variable domain, remainder taken from reference TRBV28 and TRBJ2-5, is DVKVTQSSRYLVKRTGEKVFLECVQDMDHENMFWYRQDPGLGLRLIYFSYDVKMKEKGDIPEGYSVSREKKERFSLILESASTNQTSMYLCASSPRLAVETQYFGPGTRLLVL.

The chain has TRBV2 and TRBJ2-7; D remains unclear. This CDR3 has 13 amino acids. Per germline, CDR1 SNHLY and CDR2 FYNNEI. Trimming cost V 6 bases and J 0 bases, with 9 bases left between them. CDR3 amino acids: CASRSGRSYEQYF. The CDR3 DNA is TGTGCCAGCAGGTCAGGTCGCTCCTACGAGCAGTACTTC.

The sample holds one count of this clone. The chain combines TRBV9 with TRBJ2-1; 7 bases align to TRBD2. CDR1 is SGDLS, CDR2 YYNGEE, per germline. The V gene end was trimmed by 0 bases and the J gene end by 6 bases; junction bases not matched to a gene: 9. The CDR3 loop spans 16 amino acids. The CDR3 is CASSVDGGGPVNEQFF. CDR3 DNA: TGTGCCAGCAGCGTAGACGGGGGAGGGCCGGTCAATGAGCAGTTCTTC.

The chain combines TRBV5-4 with TRBJ2-3, with 12 bases that match TRBD2. V trimming: 4 bases; J trimming: 8 bases; junction bases outside the gene matches: 8. CDR3 length: 15 amino acids. In germline, CDR1 is SGHNT, CDR2 YYREEE (reference sequence). CDR3 bases: TGTGCCAGCAGCCCCCTAGCGGGAGGGCCGGTTACGCAGTATTTT. Protein sequence: CASSPLAGGPVTQYF.

The chain links TRBV11-3 to TRBJ2-2, with a tentative D call TRBD1 (5 bases). The V and J ends lost 5 bases and 3 bases respectively, with 13 bases between them. CDR3 size: 15 residues. CDR1 and CDR2 (germline): SGHNT, YENEEA. In nucleotides, the CDR3 is TGTGCCAGCAGCACTCGACAGCAGGACACCGGGGAGCTGTTTTTT. Protein sequence: CASSTRQQDTGELFF.

This clone was seen only once. This chain's CDR3 is CARRTWSGGGNGYTF. CDR3 nucleotide sequence: TGTGCCCGAAGGACCTGGAGTGGGGGGGGGAACGGCTACACCTTC. This chain uses TRBV30 with TRBJ1-2, with D perhaps matching TRBD1 (5 bases). V was trimmed by 8 bases and J by 8 bases, leaving 27 bases between them. The CDR3 is made up of 15 amino acids. CDR1 and CDR2 from the germline V gene are GTSNPN and SVGIG (reference sequence).